Listed here are 12 T cell receptor beta chains from one sample, sequenced in a study of response to subunit inactivated influenza vaccine (dated by TCRdb to 2017 to 2018). The protocol used for the library was RT-PCR. The instrument was an Illumina HiSeq 2500. Using fastp trimming at Q25 and MiXCR clonotype assembly, TCRdb reanalyzed the public sequencing data and kept in-frame beta chains. Rows with one shared CDR3 protein collapse into an entry with the most common genes and DNA. This sample comprises about 310,000 distinct CDR3 sequences, just over 20% of them detected only once. Of the sample, 10% to 13% is held by the ten largest clones. The material sequenced was PBMCs from blood, taken roughly 20 months after vaccination. The receptors originated from a man aged 50 to 69 who received an inactivated influenza vaccine. Donor details come from another sample of the same person, matched by shared clones.

As concerns this clonotype: This could be a read error, since a much larger clone is one nucleotide away. The rearrangement joins TRBV11-2 to TRBJ1-3; D is unclear. The CDR3 has 15 amino acids. Per the germline V gene, CDR1 is SGHAT and CDR2 is FQNNGV. The CDR3 is CASSLERGSGNAIYF. The DNA of the CDR3 is TGTGCCAGCAGCTTAGAGCGCGGGTCGGGAAACGCCATATATTTT.

This clonotype was seen only a few times. The rearrangement joins TRBV13 to TRBJ2-5; D is perhaps TRBD2 (6 bases). CDR1 is PRHDT, CDR2 FYEKMQ, per germline (reference sequence). CDR3 size: 14 residues. Trimming stripped 6 bases from V and 1 base from J, with 12 bases between. The CDR3 sequence is CASRNSGSQETQYF. The CDR3 nucleotides are TGTGCCAGCAGAAATAGCGGATCCCAAGAGACCCAGTACTTC.

This chain uses TRBV5-1 with TRBJ2-1; D is ambiguous. Between the trimmed V and J ends, which lost 0 bases and 4 bases, there was a span of 11 bases. CDR3 length: 15 residues. Germline V gives CDR1 SGHRS, CDR2 YFSETQ. The CDR3 coding sequence is TGCGCCAGCAGCTTGGCTCCGCATAGTTACAATGAGCAGTTCTTC. Translated, it gives CASSLAPHSYNEQFF.

The chain links TRBV6-4 to TRBJ2-1; no definite D call. Germline V gene lookup returns CDR1 MRHNA and CDR2 SNTAGT. The V gene lost 0 bases and the J gene lost 6 bases, with 6 bases spanning the gap. The CDR3 runs to 13 residues. CDR3 residues: CASSDSYGNEQFF. The CDR3 bases are TGTGCCAGCAGTGACTCGTACGGCAATGAGCAGTTCTTC.

In its sample, this clonotype was seen many times. The DNA of the CDR3 is TGTGCCAGCAGTTTATCGGGACGGTTCTATAGCAATCAGCCCCAGCATTTT. Translated: CASSLSGRFYSNQPQHF. The genes are TRBV27 and TRBJ1-5; D may be TRBD1 (5 bases). The CDR3 totals 17 residues. CDR1 is MNHEY, CDR2 SMNVEV, per germline (reference sequence). V was shortened by 0 bases and J by 0 bases, with 12 bases between the two germline ends.

Only a few counts were recorded for this clonotype. The chain joins TRBV29-1 to TRBJ2-1; 13 positions match TRBD2. V was pared by 4 bases and J by 3 bases, with 3 bases of the junction left unmatched. The germline V gene encodes CDR1 SQVTM and CDR2 ANQGSEA. This CDR3 is built from 15 residues. The CDR3 loop is CSVGGTSGIYNEQFF. CDR3 in DNA: TGCAGCGTTGGAGGGACTAGCGGGATCTACAATGAGCAGTTCTTC.

This clonotype occurred a few times. This sequence joins TRBV6-5 and TRBJ2-5, with TRBD1 as a possible D gene (6 bases). CDR3 size: 12 residues. Germline-derived CDR1 and CDR2 are MNHEY and SVGAGI. Trimming took 10 bases from V and 3 from J, leaving 12 bases between them. CDR3 amino acids: CATQGSEETQYF. The CDR3 DNA follows: TGTGCCACACAGGGTTCGGAAGAGACCCAGTACTTC.

This rearrangement joins TRBV19 to TRBJ2-5; TRBD2 is a possible D gene (6 bases). Germline V CDR1 and CDR2: LNHDA, SQIVND (reference sequence). V dropped 2 bases and J dropped 6 bases, with 19 bases sitting between them. This CDR3 is 16 amino acids long. CDR3 protein: CASSITSREPRKTQYF. The DNA for the CDR3 is TGTGCCAGTAGTATAACTAGTCGGGAGCCTCGAAAGACCCAGTACTTC.

V gene TRBV6-1 combines with J gene TRBJ2-2; 7 positions agree with TRBD2. Germline-derived CDR1 and CDR2 are MNHNS and SASEGT. J was trimmed by 1 base and V by 7 bases; bases with no gene match: 12. The CDR3 is 17 residues long. The CDR3 here is CASTKPGLAENTGELFF. The DNA for the CDR3 is TGTGCCAGCACCAAACCGGGGCTAGCGGAGAACACCGGGGAGCTGTTTTTT.

This chain uses TRBV7-2 with TRBJ1-1; no firm D call. V lost 3 bases, J lost 3 bases, and 11 bases lay in between. Germline V lookup: CDR1 SGHTA, CDR2 FQGNSA. The CDR3 is 14 amino acids. The CDR3 sequence is CASSFARRDTEAFF. CDR3 in DNA: TGTGCCAGCAGCTTTGCCCGGCGGGACACTGAAGCTTTCTTT.

In this sample, this clonotype turned up many times. The chain links TRBV28 to TRBJ1-5; D remains ambiguous. V was clipped by 6 bases and J by 0 bases, with 18 bases between them. Germline values: CDR1 MDHEN, CDR2 SYDVKM. This CDR3 region has 17 residues. CDR3 sequence reads: CASSPIKWAPSNQPQHF. DNA of the CDR3: TGTGCCAGCAGCCCCATAAAGTGGGCTCCTAGCAATCAGCCCCAGCATTTT.

This clonotype is a singleton in its sample. DNA of the CDR3: TGCGCCAGCAGCCAAGGCTGGGGAATGGAGACCCAGTACTTC. Encoded protein: CASSQGWGMETQYF. V usage is TRBV4-3 and J usage is TRBJ2-5, with no clear D. The CDR3 contains 14 residues. Per germline, CDR1 LGHNA and CDR2 YSLEER. V lost 1 base to trimming and J lost 5 bases, with 11 bases between them.